Presented here are 20 T cell receptor beta chains from one specimen sequenced in a study of T cell repertoires in cytomegalovirus infection (dated by TCRdb to the late 2010s). The sequencing machine was an Illumina HiSeq 1500. Through fastp at Q25 and MiXCR, TCRdb rebuilt clones from the public reads, retaining in-frame beta chains. Entries that share a CDR3 protein sequence are merged under the most common genes and DNA. This sample is represented by 40,000 to 50,000 distinct CDR3 sequences; 20% to 25% of them were singletons. The ten largest clones add up to around a sixth of the sample. No antigen is known for these receptors. The sequencing sample was made of PBMCs, sequenced either directly or after in vitro stimulation (not recorded which). The receptors stem from a human donor in good health (CMV status not recorded). Some clones in this sample may be carry-over from other donors' samples.

In this sample, this clonotype turned up a few times. The genes are TRBV4-1 and TRBJ1-1, with 7 bases aligning to TRBD1. The CDR3 sequence is 14 residues long. CDR1 is MGHRA, CDR2 YSYEKL, per germline. With V trimmed by 4 bases and J by 5 bases, 7 bases remained unmatched. Here the CDR3 reads CASSRDRAWTEAFF. CDR3 DNA sequence: TGCGCCAGCAGCCGTGACAGGGCGTGGACTGAAGCTTTCTTT.

The CDR3 DNA sequence: TGTGCCAGCAGTATGACAGGAAACCAAGAGACCCAGTACTTC. This codes for CASSMTGNQETQYF. The chain employs TRBV12-3 or TRBV12-4 and TRBJ2-5; D may be TRBD1 (6 bases). CDR3 length: 14 residues. V was shortened by 5 bases and J by 0 bases, with 10 bases between the two germline ends.

This clonotype was detected a few times. The chain is built from TRBV10-3 and TRBJ2-3; 7 bases match TRBD2. Germline V gene data show CDR1 as ENHRY and CDR2 as SYGVKD. The V gene end was trimmed by 7 bases and the J gene end by 2 bases; junction bases not matched to a gene: 3. This CDR3 region has 13 residues. CDR3 DNA sequence: TGTGCCATCATGGGAGGGCTCACAGATACGCAGTATTTT. Its translation: CAIMGGLTDTQYF.

This clonotype appeared many times. The chain couples TRBV10-3 to TRBJ2-3; TRBD1 is a possible D gene (6 bases). Trimming removed 4 bases from V and 0 bases from J, with 8 bases in between. The CDR3 sequence is 14 residues long. Per the germline V gene, CDR1 is ENHRY and CDR2 is SYGVKD. The CDR3 sequence: CAISGTDSTDTQYF. DNA for the CDR3: TGTGCCATCAGTGGGACAGATAGCACAGATACGCAGTATTTT.

The chain joins TRBV10-3 to TRBJ1-2; no firm D call. Trimming took 2 bases from V and 4 from J, leaving 11 bases between them. CDR1 is ENHRY and CDR2 is SYGVKD in the germline V gene. The CDR3 extends over 14 amino acids. CDR3 sequence: CAISEQRPSYGYTF. The CDR3 nucleotides are TGTGCCATCAGTGAGCAGAGACCTAGCTATGGCTACACCTTC.

V gene TRBV7-9 combines with J gene TRBJ2-1, with 7 bases fitting TRBD1. The CDR3 runs to 15 residues. The junction had 12 bases not matched to a gene; V was cut back by 4 bases and J by 9 bases. The germline V gene encodes CDR1 SEHNR and CDR2 FQNEAQ (reference sequence). The CDR3 coding sequence is TGTGCCAGCAGCTCCAGGACAAGGGGGCATAGTGAGCAGTTCTTC. Translating gives CASSSRTRGHSEQFF.

The CDR3 DNA sequence: TGCGCCAGCAGCCAAGGTATCTTGGCGCGGGGAGCCTACGAGCAGTACTTC. Its protein is CASSQGILARGAYEQYF. J is TRBJ2-7 and V is TRBV4-1, with D possibly being TRBD2 (6 bases). The CDR3 contains 17 residues. V lost 1 base, J lost 2 bases, and 18 bases lay in between. Germline V gives CDR1 MGHRA, CDR2 YSYEKL.

V usage is TRBV19 and J usage is TRBJ2-3; perhaps TRBD2 as D (6 bases). CDR1 LNHDA and CDR2 SQIVND come from the germline V gene (reference sequence). Trimming pared 6 bases from V and 4 bases from J, leaving 14 bases between. This CDR3 comprises 14 residues. This CDR3 is CASRPSGYADTQYF. The DNA for the CDR3 is TGTGCCAGTAGGCCCAGCGGGTACGCAGATACGCAGTATTTT.

This clonotype has at least ten counts. This chain connects TRBV12-3 or TRBV12-4 to TRBJ1-2; D unresolved. This CDR3 has 12 residues. V was clipped by 7 bases and J by 6 bases, with 12 bases between them. The DNA of the CDR3 is TGTGCCAGCACCTTCGATACGGATGGCTACACCTTC. As protein: CASTFDTDGYTF.

This clonotype was picked up many times. The chain recombines TRBV7-2 with TRBJ2-3; D gene ambiguous. The V gene's germline CDR1 is SGHTA and CDR2 FQGNSA. The CDR3 length is 13 residues. Trimming left V 1 base short and J 4 bases short, with 6 bases between. CDR3: CASSLGASDTQYF. The CDR3 region has the DNA TGTGCCAGCAGCTTAGGCGCCTCAGATACGCAGTATTTT.

This clonotype appeared many times. The chain uses TRBV4-3 and TRBJ2-1, with TRBD2 matching over 13 bases. The ends lost 2 bases at V and 9 bases at J; junction bases unmatched: 10. This CDR3 spans 17 amino acids. CDR1 LGHNA and CDR2 YSLEER come from the germline V gene. CDR3 sequence: CASSQSTSGRAGTEQFF. CDR3 nucleotides: TGCGCCAGCAGCCAATCTACTAGCGGGAGGGCCGGCACTGAGCAGTTCTTC.

As regards this clonotype: Since a much larger clone is just one base distant, this may be a read error. This chain connects TRBV7-9 to TRBJ1-3; TRBD1 matches at 10 bases. The CDR3 length is 15 residues. The V gene's germline CDR1 is SEHNR and CDR2 FQNEAQ (reference sequence). Here the CDR3 DNA reads TGTGCCAGCAGCCCAAGGGGACAGGGGCGGAACACCATATCTTTT. Its translation is CASSPRGQGRNTISF.

This clonotype was picked up many times. The chain joins TRBV7-2 to TRBJ2-1; TRBD1 or TRBD2 may be the D gene (5 bases each). The CDR3 runs to 16 residues. CDR1 is SGHTA and CDR2 is FQGNSA in the germline V gene. The ends were cut back, 2 bases at V and 7 bases at J, with 18 bases in the middle. CDR3 in DNA: TGTGCCAGCAGCTTAAGTCGGGCAGCATGGGGGAATGAGCAGTTCTTC. Protein sequence: CASSLSRAAWGNEQFF.

This clonotype was observed a handful of times. This chain connects TRBV6-6 to TRBJ2-1; tentatively, D is TRBD1 (5 bases). V was cut by 5 bases and J by 4 bases, with 9 bases left in between. The CDR3 contains 13 residues. Germline V gene sequence: CDR1 MNHNY, CDR2 SVGAGI (reference sequence). The CDR3 coding sequence is TGTGCCAGCAGTACGACAGAATACAATGAGCAGTTCTTC. Its translation: CASSTTEYNEQFF.

The chain joins TRBV12-3 or TRBV12-4 to TRBJ1-4; D remains unclear. This CDR3 contains 17 residues. V was pared by 3 bases and J by 3 bases, with 17 bases between. CDR3 sequence (DNA): TGTGCCAGCAGTTTGGTTGAGTCCGGTTTTGCTAATGAAAAACTGTTTTTT. This sequence encodes CASSLVESGFANEKLFF.

This clonotype turned up a few times. The rearrangement uses TRBV5-1 and TRBJ2-3; D remains ambiguous. V shed 0 bases and J shed 1 base, with 3 bases lying between them. The CDR3 extends over 13 amino acids. Germline CDR1 and CDR2: SGHRS and YFSETQ. CDR3 residues: CASSLDGTDTQYF. In nucleotides, the CDR3 is TGCGCCAGCAGCTTGGATGGCACAGATACGCAGTATTTT.

The table lists this clonotype with many counts. CDR3 loop: CASSLAGDLAKNIQYF. In DNA form, the CDR3 reads TGTGCCAGCAGCTTGGCCGGGGATCTAGCCAAAAACATTCAGTACTTC. The gene calls are TRBV5-4 and TRBJ2-4; possibly TRBD2 for D (5 bases). With 0 bases removed from V and 0 bases from J, the gap between germline ends came to 10 bases. The CDR3 loop spans 16 amino acids. CDR1 is SGHNT and CDR2 is YYREEE in the germline V gene (reference sequence). The full variable domain, in which reference TRBV5-4 and TRBJ2-4 provide the parts outside the CDR3, is ETGVTQSPTHLIKTRGQQVTLRCSSQSGHNTVSWYQQALGQGPQFIFQYYREEENGRGNFPPRFSGLQFPNYSSELNVNALELDDSALYLCASSLAGDLAKNIQYFGAGTRLSVL.

This clonotype was seen ten or more times. The chain joins TRBV6-2 or TRBV6-3 to TRBJ1-4; the D is unclear. The CDR3 has 15 amino acids. Germline V gene sequence: CDR1 MNHEY, CDR2 SVGEGT. V was shortened by 0 bases and J by 4 bases, with 9 bases between the two germline ends. In DNA, the CDR3 is TGTGCCAGCAGTTACTCGCAAGGAGATAATGAAAAACTGTTTTTT. Encoded protein: CASSYSQGDNEKLFF.

This clonotype was detected a few times. V usage is TRBV12-3 or TRBV12-4 and J usage is TRBJ1-2, with 7 bases that match TRBD1. Trimming at V came to 6 bases and at J to 6 bases, leaving 7 bases not matched to a gene. The CDR3 contains 13 residues. The CDR3 sequence: CASSRGTVHGYTF. CDR3 in DNA: TGTGCCAGCAGCAGGGGGACAGTTCATGGCTACACCTTC.

Regarding this clonotype: A much more abundant neighbour one base away suggests this may be a read error. The V call is TRBV12-3 or TRBV12-4, the J call TRBJ2-4; D gene uncertain. This CDR3 spans 14 amino acids. Here the CDR3 DNA reads TGTGCCAACAGTTTACGCAGCCTCGTAAACATTCAGTACTTC. Translation: CANSLRSLVNIQYF.